These 24 T cell receptor beta chains share one sample of origin, sequenced in a study of shared clonotypes between healthy human individuals. Profiling relied on immunoSEQ multiplex PCR, and the TCRdb table lists in-frame clones only, not all of them. Of roughly 200,000 clones listed, approximately 61% are singletons. Specimen: memory CD4+ T cells sorted from blood. The subset was: CD45RA-negative fraction. These receptors were taken from a man aged 30 to 39 in good health.

This chain uses TRBV7-9 with TRBJ1-5, with 7 bases aligning to TRBD1. Germline trimming cut 5 bases from V and 7 bases from J; bases unmatched to any gene: 5. Per germline, CDR1 SEHNR and CDR2 FQNEAQ (reference sequence). CDR3 length equals 13 residues. CDR3 amino acids: CASSEQGGQPQHF. Written as DNA, the CDR3 is TGTGCCAGCAGCGAGCAGGGGGGGCAGCCCCAGCATTTT.

This clone was detected once. The chain joins TRBV28 to TRBJ2-3; D not resolved. This CDR3 has 13 residues. Trimming pared 6 bases from V and 6 bases from J, leaving 13 bases between. Germline V gene data show CDR1 as MDHEN and CDR2 as SYDVKM. The CDR3 DNA reads as TGTGCCAGCAGCCCCCTGGGTCGGGATACGCAGTATTTT. This encodes CASSPLGRDTQYF.

The chain employs TRBV7-2 and TRBJ2-3; TRBD2 aligns across 8 bases. Per the germline V gene, CDR1 is SGHTA and CDR2 is FQGNSA. The CDR3 is 14 amino acids. V shed 5 bases and J 0 bases; nucleotides not matched to a gene: 1. The CDR3 bases are TGTGCCAGCAGCCCTAGCGGGAGCACAGATACGCAGTATTTT. Protein sequence: CASSPSGSTDTQYF.

This clone was picked up one time. The chain uses TRBV5-1 and TRBJ2-4; D is undetermined. CDR3 length: 14 residues. Germline V gene sequence: CDR1 SGHRS, CDR2 YFSETQ. Trimming took off 1 base at V and 0 bases at J, with 5 bases between the two ends. The CDR3: CASSLRSAKNIQYF. DNA of the CDR3: TGCGCCAGCAGCTTGCGCTCAGCCAAAAACATTCAGTACTTC.

This chain connects TRBV6-6 to TRBJ1-1; D is ambiguous. The CDR3 is 14 residues long. Germline V CDR1 and CDR2: MNHNY, SVGAGI (reference sequence). The V gene lost 2 bases and the J gene lost 0 bases, with 7 bases spanning the gap. The CDR3 DNA reads as TGTGCCAGCAGTTACCGGACGGTGAACACTGAAGCTTTCTTT. Translating it yields CASSYRTVNTEAFF.

The V call is TRBV6-4, the J call TRBJ2-3, with 7 nucleotides matching TRBD2. Germline-derived CDR1 and CDR2 are MRHNA and SNTAGT. This CDR3 is 16 amino acids long. With V trimmed by 3 bases and J by 4 bases, 10 bases remained unmatched. CDR3 amino acids: CASSDSGGRGSDTQYF. CDR3 DNA: TGTGCCAGCAGTGATTCAGGCGGGAGAGGGTCAGATACGCAGTATTTT.

This clone was seen ten or more times. V usage is TRBV27 and J usage is TRBJ2-3, with D unclear. Germline-derived CDR1 and CDR2 are MNHEY and SMNVEV (reference sequence). The CDR3 consists of 13 residues. V shed 5 bases and J shed 10 bases, with 16 bases lying between them. The CDR3 region has the DNA TGTGCCAGCAGTCGGAGCCGGGCCCAGGCGCAGTATTTT. It specifies CASSRSRAQAQYF.

V gene TRBV7-2 combines with J gene TRBJ1-1; 8 bases align to TRBD1. Per the germline V gene, CDR1 is SGHTA and CDR2 is FQGNSA. CDR3 length: 16 residues. Germline trimming cut 5 bases from V and 5 bases from J; bases unmatched to any gene: 13. Here the CDR3 DNA reads TGTGCCAGCAGCGAAGACAGGGGTTCATGGAGGACTGAAGCTTTCTTT. Protein sequence: CASSEDRGSWRTEAFF.

CDR3 sequence reads: CASTQGPNTEAFF. DNA for the CDR3: TGCGCCAGTACACAGGGACCGAACACTGAAGCTTTCTTT. This sequence joins TRBV10-1 and TRBJ1-1; D possibly corresponds to TRBD1 (6 bases). V was shortened by 9 bases and J by 1 base, with 12 bases between the two germline ends. CDR1 is WNHNN and CDR2 is SYGVQD in the germline V gene (reference sequence). The CDR3 extends over 13 amino acids.

J is TRBJ2-1 and V is TRBV7-3, with a tentative D call TRBD2 (6 bases). This CDR3 has 18 residues. CDR1 and CDR2 (germline): SGHTA, FQGTGA. The V end was cut by 2 bases, the J end by 4 bases, with 21 bases between. The CDR3: CASSLGPRRALKYNEQFF. In DNA form, the CDR3 reads TGTGCCAGCAGCTTAGGGCCGCGGAGGGCCCTCAAATACAATGAGCAGTTCTTC.

The chain has TRBV5-3 and TRBJ2-1, with D unresolved. TRBV5-3 carries the ORF label, with uncertain function. Trimming removed 1 base at V and 4 bases at J, with 12 bases between. CDR3 length: 15 amino acids. CDR3 region: CARSLTPKVYNEQFF. The CDR3 DNA is TGTGCCAGAAGCTTGACCCCGAAGGTATACAATGAGCAGTTCTTC.

The chain carries TRBV15 and TRBJ2-3, with TRBD2 identical over 12 bases. The CDR3 contains 18 residues. Trimming removed 7 bases from V and 4 bases from J; junction bases left unmatched: 15. Germline V gene lookup returns CDR1 LNHNV and CDR2 YYDKDF (reference sequence). This CDR3 is CATMSGLAGGPGSDTQYF. CDR3 in DNA: TGTGCCACCATGTCCGGTCTAGCGGGAGGGCCCGGGTCAGATACGCAGTATTTT.

The chain couples TRBV25-1 to TRBJ2-1, with 10 bases lining up with TRBD2. CDR3 size: 18 residues. V shed 2 bases, J shed 2 bases, and the junction held 9 bases outside the gene matches. Per germline, CDR1 MGHDK and CDR2 SYGVNS. The CDR3 region has the DNA TGTGCCAGCAGTGAAAGAGCGGGAGGGCCGTTCACCTACAATGAGCAGTTCTTC. Protein sequence: CASSERAGGPFTYNEQFF.

This clone was seen just once. V and J are TRBV19 and TRBJ1-4; D is perhaps TRBD1 (5 bases). The V and J ends lost 4 bases and 10 bases respectively, with 13 bases between them. This CDR3 is 13 amino acids long. The germline gives CDR1 LNHDA, CDR2 SQIVND (reference sequence). The CDR3 bases are TGTGCCAGTAGTAGGATGGAGGGGACAAAACTGTTTTTT. Protein sequence: CASSRMEGTKLFF.

The J gene is TRBJ1-5, the V gene TRBV19; D unclear. The V gene's germline CDR1 is LNHDA and CDR2 SQIVND (reference sequence). V dropped 3 bases and J dropped 2 bases, with 14 bases sitting between them. The CDR3 is 16 residues long. The CDR3 loop reads CASSISSGQGNQPQHF. For the CDR3, the DNA is TGTGCCAGTAGTATCTCCTCCGGGCAGGGCAATCAGCCCCAGCATTTT.

The chain uses TRBV18 and TRBJ1-1; tentatively, D is TRBD1 (6 bases). The CDR3 has 13 amino acids. Germline loops: CDR1 KGHSH, CDR2 LQKENI. Deletions cut 3 bases from V and 5 bases from J, with 10 bases between. CDR3 protein: CASSPLGTTEAFF. The CDR3 nucleotides are TGTGCCAGCTCACCTCTTGGGACAACTGAAGCTTTCTTT. The full variable domain, rest sourced from reference TRBV18 and TRBJ1-1, is NAGVMQNPRHLVRRRGQEARLRCSPMKGHSHVYWYRQLPEEGLKFMVYLQKENIIDESGMPKERFSAEFPKEGPSILRIQQVVRGDSAAYFCASSPLGTTEAFFGQGTRLTVV.

This clone was recorded only once. The chain couples TRBV16 to TRBJ1-2, with D hard to call. Germline lookup yields CDR1 KGHSY and CDR2 FQNENV. The V end lost 3 bases, the J end lost 0 bases, and 2 bases lay between the germline ends. This CDR3 comprises 12 residues. CDR3 loop: CASSQANYGYTF. Here the CDR3 DNA reads TGTGCCAGCAGCCAGGCTAACTATGGCTACACCTTC. Complete variable domain (other parts from reference TRBV16 and TRBJ1-2): GEEVAQTPKHLVRGEGQKAKLYCAPIKGHSYVFWYQQVLKNEFKFLISFQNENVFDETGMPKERFSAKCLPNSPCSLEIQATKLEDSAVYFCASSQANYGYTFGSGTRLTVV.

The chain is built from TRBV30 and TRBJ2-3, with D perhaps TRBD1 or TRBD2 (6 bases each). V was clipped by 1 base and J by 0 bases, with 8 bases between them. The CDR3 has 14 amino acids. Germline assignment: CDR1 GTSNPN and CDR2 SVGIG (reference sequence). The CDR3 DNA reads as TGTGCCTGGAGTGAGGGGGGTAGCACAGATACGCAGTATTTT. Its protein product is CAWSEGGSTDTQYF. Drawing the rest from reference TRBV30 and TRBJ2-3, the complete variable domain is SQTIHQWPATLVQPVGSPLSLECTVEGTSNPNLYWYRQAAGRGLQLLFYSVGIGQISSEVPQNLSASRPQDRQFILSSKKLLLSDSGFYLCAWSEGGSTDTQYFGPGTRLTVL.

A few counts support this clone. The chain joins TRBV5-1 to TRBJ2-5, with TRBD2 matching 7 bases. The CDR3 has 13 amino acids. J was trimmed by 4 bases and V by 0 bases; bases with no gene match: 0. The germline V gene encodes CDR1 SGHRS and CDR2 YFSETQ. CDR3: CASSLGGGETQYF. CDR3 sequence (DNA): TGCGCCAGCAGCTTGGGCGGGGGAGAGACCCAGTACTTC.

This clone was counted between two and nine times. This chain joins TRBV14 and TRBJ2-1; 7 bases match TRBD1. Per the germline V gene, CDR1 is SGHDN and CDR2 is FVKESK. The CDR3 covers 14 residues. The junction had 10 bases not matched to a gene; V was cut back by 8 bases and J by 6 bases. CDR3 residues: CASRDRVSINEQFF. Here the CDR3 DNA reads TGTGCCAGCCGAGACAGGGTCTCAATCAATGAGCAGTTCTTC. Filled out from reference TRBV14 and TRBJ2-1, the complete variable domain reads EAGVTQFPSHSVIEKGQTVTLRCDPISGHDNLYWYRRVMGKEIKFLLHFVKESKQDESGMPNNRFLAERTGGTYSTLKVQPAELEDSGVYFCASRDRVSINEQFFGPGTRLTVL.

This clone was recorded a few times. The chain's CDR3 is CASSFESGLGNEQFF. CDR3 sequence (DNA): TGTGCCAGCAGCTTCGAGTCTGGACTGGGGAATGAGCAGTTCTTC. The rearrangement joins TRBV7-8 to TRBJ2-1; possibly TRBD2 for D (5 bases). Trimming stripped 3 bases from V and 7 bases from J, with 16 bases between. CDR1 is SGHVS, CDR2 FQNEAQ, per germline. This CDR3 contains 15 residues.

This clone has more than one count but fewer than ten. At one end the junction does not follow the germline gene, possibly because of a read error. The chain couples TRBV11-2 to TRBJ2-1; the D gene is possibly TRBD1 (6 bases). The CDR3 consists of 14 residues. Germline V CDR1 and CDR2: SGHAT, FQNNGV. CDR3 nucleotide sequence: TGCGCCAGCAGCCATCAATCCGCGAGGGGGAAGCAGTTCTTC. Amino acid sequence: CASSHQSARGKQFF.

The rearrangement joins TRBV9 to TRBJ2-5, with D possibly matching TRBD2 (6 bases). CDR3 length equals 17 residues. V shed 2 bases and J shed 5 bases, with 22 bases lying between them. Germline V CDR1 and CDR2: SGDLS, YYNGEE. The CDR3 protein is CASSVDPNGGIEETQYF. The CDR3, as DNA: TGTGCCAGCAGCGTCGACCCCAATGGGGGGATTGAGGAGACCCAGTACTTC.

The chain employs TRBV14 and TRBJ2-3, with a possible D match to TRBD2 (6 bases). The CDR3 length is 16 residues. V shed 4 bases and J shed 2 bases, with 16 bases lying between them. Germline V gene data show CDR1 as SGHDN and CDR2 as FVKESK. The chain's CDR3 is CASSPGAGYNTDTQYF. As DNA, the CDR3 is TGTGCCAGCAGCCCCGGAGCGGGCTATAACACAGATACGCAGTATTTT.